Listed below are T cell receptor beta chains from one sample, sequenced in a study of T-cell memory formation after mild COVID-19. TCRdb itself ran the 5' RACE reads through MiXCR, one entry per CDR3 protein. Of about 430,000 distinct CDR3 sequences in the sample, approximately 25% were seen once. The sample was PBMCs or a T cell subset sorted from them (not recorded which). The receptors come from an adult woman who had mild COVID-19 (a few samples of this study predate the infection). Cell type and time point are not known. Both conserved end residues are part of each CDR3. The D gene is left open where the match is weak. The size field is filled for only some rows; it gives once, few, many or a size class.

D gene: NA
V gene: TRBV4-1
CDR3 length: 16
clone size: NA
J gene: TRBJ2-3
CDR3 DNA: TGCGCCAGCAGCCAAGCTCTATTAGGGATCCAGGGTACGCAGTATTTT
CDR3 protein: CASSQALLGIQGTQYF

D gene: NA
V gene: TRBV5-4
CDR3 length: 18
clone size: few
J gene: TRBJ2-1
CDR3 DNA: TGTGCCAGCAGCTTGGAAGCTCGGGGGGCCGACCCGAACAATGAGCAGTTCTTC
CDR3 protein: CASSLEARGADPNNEQFF

D gene: TRBD2
V gene: TRBV4-3
CDR3 length: 16
clone size: NA
J gene: TRBJ2-3
CDR3 DNA: TGCGCCAGCAGCCCAACGATAGCGGGAGGCGCAGATACGCAGTATTTT
CDR3 protein: CASSPTIAGGADTQYF

D gene: NA
V gene: TRBV5-5
CDR3 length: 15
clone size: NA
J gene: TRBJ1-5
CDR3 DNA: TGTGCCAGCAGCTTGAACCTTGTTGGTAATCAGCCCCAGCATTTT
CDR3 protein: CASSLNLVGNQPQHF

D gene: TRBD2
V gene: TRBV7-9
CDR3 length: 17
clone size: NA
J gene: TRBJ2-5
CDR3 DNA: TGTGCCAGCAGCTTAGGAGGTGCCGGACTAGCGGGACAATCCCAGTACTTC
CDR3 protein: CASSLGGAGLAGQSQYF

D gene: TRBD2
V gene: TRBV24-1
CDR3 length: 16
clone size: NA
J gene: TRBJ2-1
CDR3 DNA: TGTGCCACCAGTGATTTCTCACTAGCGGGAGTGGGGGAGCAGTTCTTC
CDR3 protein: CATSDFSLAGVGEQFF

D gene: NA
V gene: TRBV3-1
CDR3 length: 12
clone size: NA
J gene: TRBJ2-7
CDR3 DNA: TGTGCCAGCAGGGCCACTGTGGGCGAGCAGTACTTC
CDR3 protein: CASRATVGEQYF

D gene: NA
V gene: TRBV24-1
CDR3 length: 12
clone size: few
J gene: TRBJ2-1
CDR3 DNA: TGTGCCACCAGTGATTGGACCCGCGGGCAGTTCTTC
CDR3 protein: CATSDWTRGQFF

D gene: NA
V gene: TRBV5-1
CDR3 length: 14
clone size: NA
J gene: TRBJ2-7
CDR3 DNA: TGCGCCAGCAGCTTGGATGTGGCCGAGTACGAGCAGTACTTC
CDR3 protein: CASSLDVAEYEQYF

D gene: NA
V gene: TRBV20-1
CDR3 length: 15
clone size: NA
J gene: TRBJ2-5
CDR3 DNA: TGCAGTGCTAGGGTTAGGGGCTCGGTGGGGGAGTCCCAGTACTTC
CDR3 protein: CSARVRGSVGESQYF

D gene: TRBD2
V gene: TRBV18
CDR3 length: 17
clone size: NA
J gene: TRBJ2-3
CDR3 DNA: TGTGCCAGCTCACCACCTTCGCTAGCGGGGGGAGCAGATACGCAGTATTTT
CDR3 protein: CASSPPSLAGGADTQYF